These 27 T cell receptor beta chains share one sample of origin, sequenced in a study of blood T cell repertoires in COVID-19. Profiled with immunoSEQ multiplex PCR; TCRdb holds only in-frame clones, not every one. The table has 150,000 to 200,000 clones, approximately 81% seen once. Sequencing used PBMCs or T cells enriched from blood (not recorded which). All receptors come from a man aged 60 to 69 who had recovered from COVID-19.

The chain combines TRBV5-1 with TRBJ2-1, with TRBD2 matching 7 bases. The germline CDR1 and CDR2 sequences are SGHRS and YFSETQ. This CDR3 comprises 15 residues. V shed 2 bases and J 2 bases; nucleotides not matched to a gene: 4. This CDR3 is CASSLSGDPYNEQFF. The DNA of the CDR3 is TGCGCCAGCAGCTTAAGCGGGGACCCCTACAATGAGCAGTTCTTC.

The rearrangement uses TRBV29-1 and TRBJ2-1; TRBD2 matches at 7 bases. CDR1 SQVTM and CDR2 ANQGSEA come from the germline V gene. V dropped 8 bases and J dropped 0; count of bases not matched to a gene: 13. There are 16 residues in the CDR3. This CDR3 is CSFYQRDVSSYNEQFF. The CDR3 coding sequence is TGCAGCTTCTACCAGCGGGATGTAAGCTCCTACAATGAGCAGTTCTTC.

The gene calls are TRBV10-3 and TRBJ2-1; a possible D gene is TRBD1 (6 bases). The length of the CDR3 is 18 residues. Trimming cost V 0 bases and J 1 base, with 16 bases left between them. Per the germline V gene, CDR1 is ENHRY and CDR2 is SYGVKD. The CDR3 nucleotides are TGTGCCATCAGTGAGTCATTTGGGGGCGGTGGATCCTACAATGAGCAGTTCTTC. It is translated as CAISESFGGGGSYNEQFF.

The gene calls are TRBV27 and TRBJ2-7; a weak D match, TRBD2 (5 bases). Germline CDR1 and CDR2: MNHEY and SMNVEV (reference sequence). The V end was cut by 6 bases, the J end by 4 bases, with 13 bases between. The CDR3 contains 13 residues. This CDR3 reads CASSSGPIYEQYF. CDR3 nucleotides: TGTGCCAGCAGCAGCGGACCAATATACGAGCAGTACTTC.

V and J are TRBV7-2 and TRBJ1-5, with 7 bases lining up with TRBD1. Trimming at V came to 1 base and at J to 7 bases, leaving 4 bases not matched to a gene. CDR1 SGHTA and CDR2 FQGNSA come from the germline V gene. This CDR3 comprises 14 residues. The CDR3 bases are TGTGCCAGCAGCTTAGGACAGGGAGGCCAGCCCCAGCATTTT. Encoded protein: CASSLGQGGQPQHF.

The gene calls are TRBV11-2 and TRBJ2-7; TRBD1 might be the D (5 bases). V lost 2 bases, J lost 5 bases, and 13 bases lay in between. The CDR3 is 14 residues long. The germline gives CDR1 SGHAT, CDR2 FQNNGV. For the CDR3, the DNA is TGTGCCAGCAGCTTATCAACAGGCAGGAACGAGCAGTACTTC. Its protein product is CASSLSTGRNEQYF.

This chain joins TRBV24-1 and TRBJ2-2, with 10 bases matching TRBD2. Germline assignment: CDR1 KGHDR and CDR2 SFDVKD. The ends lost 5 bases at V and 6 bases at J; junction bases unmatched: 11. The CDR3 extends over 17 amino acids. CDR3: CATSVWRLAGAPGELFF. CDR3 nucleotides: TGTGCCACCAGTGTATGGCGTCTAGCGGGAGCTCCCGGGGAGCTGTTTTTT.

CDR3 sequence: CASSLVNGRVQETQYF. The CDR3 nucleotides read TGTGCCAGCAGCTTAGTGAATGGCAGGGTCCAAGAGACCCAGTACTTC. This sequence joins TRBV7-6 and TRBJ2-5; D might be TRBD1 (5 bases). The CDR3 length is 16 residues. CDR1 is SGHVS, CDR2 FNYEAQ, per germline. The V end was cut by 1 base, the J end by 1 base, with 13 bases between.

The gene calls are TRBV6-5 and TRBJ2-2; possibly TRBD1 for D (5 bases). V was clipped by 1 base and J by 0 bases, with 9 bases between them. Germline V gene data show CDR1 as MNHEY and CDR2 as SVGAGI. The length of the CDR3 is 16 residues. CDR3 coding DNA: TGTGCCAGCAGTTACTTTGACAGCTCGAACACCGGGGAGCTGTTTTTT. Amino acid sequence: CASSYFDSSNTGELFF.

This clone turned up a few times. The CDR3 loop reads CAWSLERDSNTIYF. The CDR3 DNA reads as TGTGCCTGGAGTTTAGAGAGGGATTCAAACACCATATATTTT. V is TRBV30 and J is TRBJ1-3; D is uncertain. V gave up 2 bases and J gave up 6 bases, with 14 bases separating them. This CDR3 contains 14 residues. Germline V gives CDR1 GTSNPN, CDR2 SVGIG (reference sequence).

This clone was seen once. J is TRBJ2-1 and V is TRBV3-1 (or the pseudogene TRBV3-2), with D perhaps TRBD1 (6 bases). Germline values: CDR1 LGHDT, CDR2 YNNKEL (reference sequence). Between the trimmed V and J ends, which lost 4 bases and 1 base, there was a span of 11 bases. This CDR3 is built from 15 residues. The CDR3 nucleotides are TGTGCCAGCAGCCTAAACAGGGAATCCTACAATGAGCAGTTCTTC. It translates to CASSLNRESYNEQFF.

The chain combines TRBV2 with TRBJ2-5, with 10 nucleotides matching TRBD2. The CDR3 covers 14 residues. CDR1 is SNHLY and CDR2 is FYNNEI in the germline V gene. V gave up 6 bases and J gave up 5 bases; unmatched junction bases: 6. The CDR3 region is CASSPALAGETQYF. The CDR3 region has the DNA TGTGCCAGCAGCCCCGCACTAGCGGGGGAGACCCAGTACTTC.

The chain is built from TRBV11-2 and TRBJ1-6; TRBD1 agrees at 7 bases. With 4 bases clipped from V and 10 bases from J, the junction kept 4 bases outside the gene matches. Germline loops: CDR1 SGHAT, CDR2 FQNNGV. This CDR3 spans 13 amino acids. CDR3 sequence reads: CASSSTGDSPLHF. The CDR3 nucleotides read TGTGCCAGCAGCTCCACAGGGGACTCACCCCTCCACTTT.

This chain links TRBV18 with TRBJ1-5; the match to TRBD1 covers 8 bases. Germline V lookup: CDR1 KGHSH, CDR2 LQKENI. V shed 6 bases and J 7 bases; nucleotides not matched to a gene: 11. The CDR3 runs to 15 residues. The CDR3 loop is CASSPGQGEGQPQHF. As DNA, the CDR3 is TGTGCCAGCTCCCCTGGACAGGGCGAAGGGCAGCCCCAGCATTTT.

V usage is TRBV6-5 and J usage is TRBJ1-2, with unresolved D. V lost 2 bases, J lost 6 bases, and 7 bases lay in between. The CDR3 covers 12 residues. Germline V gene sequence: CDR1 MNHEY, CDR2 SVGAGI. In nucleotides, the CDR3 is TGTGCCAGCAGTTACGCGGGGAATGGCTACACCTTC. Translated, it gives CASSYAGNGYTF.

This clone was found once. The chain carries TRBV19 and TRBJ1-5; TRBD1 aligns across 7 bases. In germline, CDR1 is LNHDA, CDR2 SQIVND (reference sequence). This CDR3 has 15 amino acids. Losses at the gene ends were 10 bases for V and 0 bases for J; bases not matched to a gene: 9. The CDR3 region has the DNA TGTGCCACCACAGGGGAACGGGCTAGCAATCAGCCCCAGCATTTT. It is translated as CATTGERASNQPQHF.

The chain couples TRBV7-2 to TRBJ2-3, with 7 bases matching TRBD2. Germline V gene lookup returns CDR1 SGHTA and CDR2 FQGNSA. The CDR3 covers 17 residues. The V and J ends lost 1 base and 0 bases, in that order; junction bases with no gene match: 7. DNA for the CDR3: TGTGCCAGCAGCTTAGGTAGTAGCGGGTCTAGCACAGATACGCAGTATTTT. Encoded protein: CASSLGSSGSSTDTQYF.

The chain has TRBV6-5 and TRBJ2-5; 8 bases agree with TRBD2. Germline CDR1 reads MNHEY; CDR2 reads SVGAGI. There are 15 residues in the CDR3. V dropped 4 bases and J dropped 5; count of bases not matched to a gene: 9. This chain's CDR3 is CASSFYLAGLETQYF. The CDR3 region has the DNA TGTGCCAGCAGTTTCTACCTAGCGGGTCTGGAGACCCAGTACTTC.

V and J are TRBV5-8 and TRBJ2-1; D remains unclear. From germline, CDR1 is SGHTS and CDR2 YDEGEE. This CDR3 region has 14 residues. V lost 4 bases, J lost 10 bases, and 18 bases lay in between. The CDR3 bases are TGTGCCAGCAGCCCCCCAGACTGGAAAGAGGAGCAGTTCTTC. It translates to CASSPPDWKEEQFF. The full variable domain, rest sourced from reference TRBV5-8 and TRBJ2-1, is EAGVTQSPTHLIKTRGQQATLRCSPISGHTSVYWYQQALGLGLQFLLWYDEGEERNRGNFPPRFSGRQFPNYSSELNVNALELEDSALYLCASSPPDWKEEQFFGPGTRLTVL.

The gene calls are TRBV7-8 and TRBJ1-4; 8 nucleotides match TRBD1. The CDR3 sequence is 13 residues long. Germline values: CDR1 SGHVS, CDR2 FQNEAQ. V shed 7 bases, J shed 7 bases, and the junction held 5 bases outside the gene matches. CDR3 loop: CASTDREGEKLFF. DNA of the CDR3: TGTGCCAGCACGGACAGGGAAGGTGAAAAACTGTTTTTT.

This chain uses TRBV2 with TRBJ2-6; D is unclear. Germline values: CDR1 SNHLY, CDR2 FYNNEI. The CDR3 consists of 14 residues. V was cut by 9 bases and J by 0 bases, with 9 bases left in between. CDR3 bases: TGTGCCAGTAACACCGCCTCTGGGGCCAACGTCCTGACTTTC. Translated, it gives CASNTASGANVLTF.

CDR3 amino acids: CASRNPGQNTDTQYF. Here the CDR3 DNA reads TGTGCCAGCCGAAATCCGGGACAGAACACAGATACGCAGTATTTT. The gene calls are TRBV6-6 and TRBJ2-3, with 7 bases fitting TRBD1. Germline assignment: CDR1 MNHNY and CDR2 SVGAGI (reference sequence). J was trimmed by 2 bases and V by 8 bases; bases with no gene match: 10. The CDR3 has 15 residues.

This rearrangement joins TRBV6-5 to TRBJ1-2, with 7 bases lining up with TRBD1. Germline V gives CDR1 MNHEY, CDR2 SVGAGI. This CDR3 contains 13 residues. V lost 6 bases and J lost 2; bases outside the gene matches: 3. The CDR3 bases are TGTGCCAGCAGCGAGACAGGGAACTATGGCTACACCTTC. It specifies CASSETGNYGYTF.

The V and J genes are TRBV6-5 and TRBJ1-2; weak D call: TRBD1 (6 bases). The CDR3 length is 13 residues. V lost 7 bases to trimming and J lost 2 bases, with 11 bases between them. CDR1 MNHEY and CDR2 SVGAGI come from the germline V gene. DNA for the CDR3: TGTGCCAGCACTAGGACAGCCAACTATGGCTACACCTTC. Its protein is CASTRTANYGYTF.

This clone was counted once. This chain joins TRBV24-1 and TRBJ2-5, with no clear D. Germline loops: CDR1 KGHDR, CDR2 SFDVKD. With 4 bases removed from V and 2 bases from J, the gap between germline ends came to 10 bases. The CDR3 covers 14 residues. The CDR3 DNA follows: TGTGCCACCAGTGACACTATGGGTCAAGAGACCCAGTACTTC. It yields the protein CATSDTMGQETQYF.

The chain carries TRBV5-6 and TRBJ2-7; D might be TRBD1 (6 bases). V dropped 2 bases and J dropped 6 bases, with 12 bases sitting between them. The CDR3 extends over 13 amino acids. CDR1 is SGHDT, CDR2 YYEEEE, per germline. The DNA for the CDR3 is TGTGCCAGCAGCTTACCAGGGGCGGGCGAGCAGTACTTC. Translated: CASSLPGAGEQYF.

The chain is built from TRBV9 and TRBJ2-3, with 7 bases lining up with TRBD2. Germline trimming cut 0 bases from V and 6 bases from J; bases unmatched to any gene: 7. Germline assignment: CDR1 SGDLS and CDR2 YYNGEE. The CDR3 is 15 residues long. The chain's CDR3 is CASSVGAAAGDTQYF. DNA of the CDR3: TGTGCCAGCAGCGTAGGAGCGGCAGCGGGGGATACGCAGTATTTT.